This TCR beta chain is from a study of Ad26.COV2.S vaccination and SARS-CoV-2 variants. Per the germline V gene, CDR1 is SQVTM and CDR2 is ANQGSEA. Germline trimming cut 7 bases from V and 2 bases from J; bases unmatched to any gene: 10. This CDR3 has 14 amino acids. Assay: immunoSEQ multiplex PCR; the TCRdb copy retains only in-frame clones and omits some. The sample contains 350,000 to 400,000 clones, about 88% of which appear only once. Treatment specified: some 20 received Ad26.COV2.S at low or high dose, single or two shots; five or six received placebo; per-sample allocation not given. Samples came from day 63 after the first vaccine or placebo injection.

J is TRBJ2-7 and V is TRBV29-1; 8 positions match TRBD2. Sequenced here: peripheral blood, sampled in a trial of Ad26.COV2.S vaccine versus placebo. This TCR derives from a person aged 18-65 years who received the Ad26.COV2.S COVID-19 vaccine or a placebo. CDR3 in amino acids: CSAALSGGPYEQYF. The DNA for the CDR3 is TGCAGCGCCGCCCTAAGCGGGGGCCCCTACGAGCAGTACTTC.